The rows below give T cell receptor beta chains drawn from one sample of a study of OX40 agonist ivuxolimab in advanced cancers. Repertoires were generated with immunoSEQ multiplex PCR, while TCRdb's copy carries only in-frame clones and drops some. The data show tens of thousands of clones, with 80% to 90% seen just once and approximately 1% held by the top ten. The material was CD4+ or CD8+ T cells sorted from blood, obtained in a trial of the OX40 agonist ivuxolimab. These receptors originate from an adult with an advanced solid tumor such as melanoma, head and neck, liver or kidney cancer. Both conserved end residues are part of each CDR3. The order of the fields is J gene, D gene, clone size, V gene, CDR3 DNA, CDR3 protein. D genes are given only for firm matches. The size of a clone is reported for some rows only, either as once, few or many, or as a class for expanded clones.

>TRBJ2-3|.|.|TRBV5-1
TGCGCCAGCAGCCCGAGCCGCCAGGCCACAGATACGCAGTATTTT
CASSPSRQATDTQYF
>TRBJ2-3|TRBD2|.|TRBV2
TGTGCCAGCCTGCAGGCTAGCGGCAACACAGATACGCAGTATTTT
CASLQASGNTDTQYF
>TRBJ2-7|.|.|TRBV7-2
TGTGCCAGCAGTCAATCACCCGGGACTCCCTACGAGCAGTACTTC
CASSQSPGTPYEQYF
>TRBJ2-3|TRBD2|.|TRBV7-9
TGTGCCAGCAGCTTAGTTAGCGGGGGGGCCTGGGATACGCAGTATTTT
CASSLVSGGAWDTQYF
>TRBJ2-5|.|.|TRBV27
TGTGCCAGCAGTTTAGAAGAGACCCAGTACTTC
CASSLEETQYF
>TRBJ1-2|.|.|TRBV30
TGTGCCTGGAGTCTGGACTCTAACTATGGCTACACCTTC
CAWSLDSNYGYTF
>TRBJ2-7|.|.|TRBV19
TGTGCCAGTAGTATAAACCGCCCGGGGACCTACGAGCAGTACTTC
CASSINRPGTYEQYF
>TRBJ2-3|TRBD1|.|TRBV5-6
TGTGCCAGCAGCCCCGACAGGGTGGGCACAGATACGCAGTATTTT
CASSPDRVGTDTQYF
>TRBJ1-5|TRBD1|few|TRBV16
TGTGCCAGCAGCCCGCGGACAGGCGGAATCTATCAGCCCCAGCATTTT
CASSPRTGGIYQPQHF
>TRBJ2-5|.|.|TRBV7-9
TGTGCCAGCAGCCGCCCCGGGGGAGAGACCCAGTACTTC
CASSRPGGETQYF
>TRBJ2-7|TRBD2|few|TRBV28
TGTGCCAGCAGTCAGACTAGCGGGGGCTCCTACGAGCAGTACTTC
CASSQTSGGSYEQYF
>TRBJ2-1|.|.|TRBV19
TGTGCCAGTAGTATAAAGAATGAGCAGTTCTTC
CASSIKNEQFF
>TRBJ1-2|.|.|TRBV6-4
TGTGCCAGCAGTGACTCGGCCAATTTCCTACTTGGCGGTGGCTACACCTTC
CASSDSANFLLGGGYTF
>TRBJ1-6|.|.|TRBV27
TGTGCCAGCAGTTTAGACGGGGGTTCCTATAATTCACCCCTCCACTTT
CASSLDGGSYNSPLHF
>TRBJ2-3|TRBD1|.|TRBV27
TGTGCCAGCAGCCTCGGACAGGGCTACACAGATACGCAGTATTTT
CASSLGQGYTDTQYF
>TRBJ1-2|TRBD1|few|TRBV7-9
TGTGCCAGCATGGGACAGGCTAACTATGGCTACACCTTC
CASMGQANYGYTF
>TRBJ1-3|.|few|TRBV7-7
TGTGCCAGCAGCCCGGGGAGTTCCTCTGGAAACACCATATATTTT
CASSPGSSSGNTIYF
>TRBJ1-1|.|.|TRBV5-4
TGTGCCAGCAGCTTGAAGGTGGGTGAAGCTTTCTTT
CASSLKVGEAFF
>TRBJ2-3|TRBD2|.|TRBV19
TGTGCCAGTAGCGGGACTAGCGGGGTCAGAGATACGCAGTATTTT
CASSGTSGVRDTQYF
>TRBJ2-5|.|.|TRBV27
TGTGCCAGCAGTTTAAGGGTAGCGGCGTACCAAGAGACCCAGTACTTC
CASSLRVAAYQETQYF
>TRBJ2-5|TRBD1|.|TRBV6-5
TGTGCCAGCAGTTACCTACCGACAGGGGGCCAAGAGACCCAGTACTTC
CASSYLPTGGQETQYF
>TRBJ1-2|.|once|TRBV5-6
TGTGCCAGCAGCCTCGCAGGGTACCCCTATGGCTACACCTTC
CASSLAGYPYGYTF
>TRBJ2-7|TRBD1|.|TRBV11-2
TGTGCCAGCAGCTCGGACAGGGCTGGCGAGCAGTACTTC
CASSSDRAGEQYF
>TRBJ1-3|.|.|TRBV5-6
TGTGCCAGCAGCCCCCCGAAAAGGGGCTCTGGAAACACCATATATTTT
CASSPPKRGSGNTIYF
>TRBJ2-1|TRBD1|.|TRBV27
TGTGCCAGCAGTTTATCAACAGGGGCTATTTCCAATGAGCAGTTCTTC
CASSLSTGAISNEQFF
>TRBJ2-5|.|.|TRBV15
TGTGCCACCAGCAGAGATGCCCCAGGTAGAGGGGAAGAGACCCAGTACTTC
CATSRDAPGRGEETQYF
>TRBJ1-2|TRBD1|.|TRBV19
TGTGCCAGTATCCCCGCTACAGGGGGCACCTATGGCTACACCTTC
CASIPATGGTYGYTF
>TRBJ2-5|TRBD1|.|TRBV6-5
TGTGCCAGCAGTGACAGGGAAGAGACCCAGTACTTC
CASSDREETQYF
>TRBJ2-5|.|.|TRBV5-4
TGTGCCAGCAGCACCGATATACTAGCCATCGAGACCCAGTACTTC
CASSTDILAIETQYF
>TRBJ1-2|.|.|TRBV5-4
TGTGCCAGCAGATCGATGACAGGAAACTATGGCTACACCTTC
CASRSMTGNYGYTF
>TRBJ2-7|TRBD1|.|TRBV19
TGTGCCAGTAGCGCCGGGACAGGGTACTACGAGCAGTACTTC
CASSAGTGYYEQYF
>TRBJ2-6|.|.|TRBV27
TGTGCCAGCAGTTTATTACCCGATTCTGGGGCCAACGTCCTGACTTTC
CASSLLPDSGANVLTF